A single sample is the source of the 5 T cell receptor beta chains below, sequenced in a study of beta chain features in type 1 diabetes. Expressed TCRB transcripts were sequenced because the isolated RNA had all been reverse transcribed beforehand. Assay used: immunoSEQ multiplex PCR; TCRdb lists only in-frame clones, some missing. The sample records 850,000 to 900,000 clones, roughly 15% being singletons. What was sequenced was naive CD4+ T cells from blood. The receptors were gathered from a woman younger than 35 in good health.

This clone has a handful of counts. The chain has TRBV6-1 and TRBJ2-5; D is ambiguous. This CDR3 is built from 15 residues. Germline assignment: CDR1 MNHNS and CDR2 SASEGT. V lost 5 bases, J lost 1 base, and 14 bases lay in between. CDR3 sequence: CASSRGRAFQETQYF. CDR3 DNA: TGTGCCAGCAGTAGAGGCAGAGCCTTCCAAGAGACCCAGTACTTC.

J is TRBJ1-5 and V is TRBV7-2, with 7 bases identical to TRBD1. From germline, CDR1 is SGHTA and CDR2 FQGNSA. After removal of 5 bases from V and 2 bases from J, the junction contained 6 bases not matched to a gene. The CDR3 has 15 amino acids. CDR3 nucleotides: TGTGCCAGCAGCATAACCGGGACAGGCAATCAGCCCCAGCATTTT. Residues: CASSITGTGNQPQHF.

CDR3 in amino acids: CASSLRPAPTDTQYF. As DNA, the CDR3 is TGTGCCAGCAGCTTACGCCCAGCTCCCACAGATACGCAGTATTTT. The chain combines TRBV11-2 with TRBJ2-3; no clear D gene. CDR3 length: 15 amino acids. The germline V and J ends were trimmed by 2 bases and 2 bases, with 11 bases remaining between them. Germline lookup yields CDR1 SGHAT and CDR2 FQNNGV.

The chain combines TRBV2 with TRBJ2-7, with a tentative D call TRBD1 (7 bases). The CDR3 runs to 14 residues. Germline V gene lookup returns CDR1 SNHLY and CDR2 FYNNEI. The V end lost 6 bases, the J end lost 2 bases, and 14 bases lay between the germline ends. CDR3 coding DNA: TGTGCCAGCAGGGGCGGGACAGATACCTACGAGCAGTACTTC. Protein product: CASRGGTDTYEQYF.

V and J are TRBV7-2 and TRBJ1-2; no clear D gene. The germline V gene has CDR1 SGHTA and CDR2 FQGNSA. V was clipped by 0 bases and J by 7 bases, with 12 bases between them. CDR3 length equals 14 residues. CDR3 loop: CASSLAGFIGGYTF. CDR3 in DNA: TGTGCCAGCAGCTTAGCAGGGTTTATCGGTGGCTACACCTTC.